Shown below are 20 T cell receptor beta chains from a single sample sequenced in a study of cytomegalovirus exposure and HLA in healthy donors (dated by TCRdb to 2015 to 2018). The library relied on the immunoSEQ multiplex PCR assay. TCRdb holds this immuneACCESS table with in-frame rearrangements only. Some clones are missing; in checked studies, unresolved V genes explain under half, and the rest has no known cause. Present in this sample are 240,000 or so clones, around 86% of which were seen just once. The ten largest clones add up to roughly 1.2% of the sample. Sequences were obtained from PBMCs. The receptors shown here come from a young woman in good health and CMV-seropositive.

The table lists this clone with a count of one. This chain joins TRBV10-3 and TRBJ2-1; 7 positions match TRBD2. The germline CDR1 and CDR2 sequences are ENHRY and SYGVKD. CDR3 size: 14 residues. Losses at the gene ends were 7 bases for V and 3 bases for J; bases not matched to a gene: 6. The CDR3 reads CAINRDYNYNEQFF. The CDR3 bases are TGTGCCATCAACCGGGACTACAACTACAATGAGCAGTTCTTC.

J is TRBJ2-7 and V is TRBV29-1; TRBD2 agrees at 8 bases. The J segment lost 7 bases and the V segment lost 4 bases, leaving 9 bases of the junction unmatched. The CDR3 has 13 amino acids. Germline V lookup: CDR1 SQVTM, CDR2 ANQGSEA. The CDR3 region is CSVVAGGPLEQYF. The CDR3, as DNA: TGCAGCGTTGTGGCGGGAGGCCCCTTAGAGCAGTACTTC.

This clone has only one observation. The J gene is TRBJ2-1, the V gene TRBV5-5; 7 bases fit TRBD2. The CDR3 runs 13 residues. Germline V gene data show CDR1 as SGHKS and CDR2 as YYEKEE (reference sequence). J was trimmed by 15 bases and V by 4 bases; bases with no gene match: 13. In nucleotides, the CDR3 is TGTGCCAGCAGCCCAACCGGGCGGGGGACTTTGTTCTTC. The encoded protein is CASSPTGRGTLFF.

The V call is TRBV29-1, the J call TRBJ1-3; TRBD1 matches at 8 bases. CDR3 length equals 15 residues. The germline gives CDR1 SQVTM, CDR2 ANQGSEA. V lost 1 base to trimming and J lost 0 bases; unmatched junction nucleotides: 2. DNA for the CDR3: TGCAGCGTTGAAGGAGGGACAGGCTCTGGAAACACCATATATTTT. Amino acids: CSVEGGTGSGNTIYF.

The gene calls are TRBV7-2 and TRBJ2-5; D ambiguous. Trimming removed 1 base from V and 3 bases from J, with 9 bases in between. The CDR3 is 14 amino acids. The germline CDR1 and CDR2 sequences are SGHTA and FQGNSA. DNA for the CDR3: TGTGCCAGCAGCTTAGTTCTGTCTGAAGAGACCCAGTACTTC. It encodes CASSLVLSEETQYF.

The V and J genes are TRBV6-1 and TRBJ2-7; D may be TRBD2 (6 bases). CDR1 MNHNS and CDR2 SASEGT come from the germline V gene. This CDR3 comprises 15 residues. V was cut by 3 bases and J by 4 bases, with 16 bases left in between. The CDR3 nucleotides read TGTGCCAGCAGTGAGGGGGGACTCCTACCTTACGAGCAGTACTTC. Translating gives CASSEGGLLPYEQYF.

The table lists this clone with a few counts. Written as DNA, the CDR3 is TGTGCCAGCAGTTACTCGACCGGGAGGCAAGAGACCCAGTACTTC. It yields the protein CASSYSTGRQETQYF. The gene calls are TRBV6-6 and TRBJ2-5; 7 nucleotides align to TRBD2. Germline CDR1 and CDR2: MNHNY and SVGAGI (reference sequence). CDR3 length: 15 amino acids. The J segment lost 2 bases and the V segment lost 0 bases, leaving 3 bases of the junction unmatched.

This chain uses TRBV29-1 with TRBJ2-7; possible D gene TRBD2, 5 bases. The germline CDR1 and CDR2 sequences are SQVTM and ANQGSEA. Trimming cost V 7 bases and J 3 bases, with 13 bases left between them. The CDR3 sequence is 12 residues long. This CDR3 is CSGGPKSYEQYF. The CDR3 DNA is TGCAGCGGCGGGCCCAAAAGCTACGAGCAGTACTTC.

V and J are TRBV9 and TRBJ2-2, with D tentatively TRBD2 (7 bases). V was shortened by 4 bases and J by 5 bases, with 18 bases between the two germline ends. The CDR3 runs 16 residues. Germline V gene lookup returns CDR1 SGDLS and CDR2 YYNGEE. The CDR3: CASSRGGARGTGELFF. CDR3 nucleotide sequence: TGTGCCAGCAGCCGAGGGGGGGCTCGAGGGACCGGGGAGCTGTTTTTT.

The V call is TRBV6-6, the J call TRBJ1-1; 9 bases match TRBD1. Germline V CDR1 and CDR2: MNHNY, SVGAGI (reference sequence). V was clipped by 6 bases and J by 1 base; unmatched bases: 9. The CDR3 spans 16 residues. The CDR3 DNA sequence: TGTGCCAGCAGAACAACAGGGGGCGACGGGAACACTGAAGCTTTCTTT. It translates to CASRTTGGDGNTEAFF.

This chain uses TRBV19 with TRBJ1-1; TRBD1 is a possible D gene (6 bases). Germline assignment: CDR1 LNHDA and CDR2 SQIVND (reference sequence). V lost 7 bases and J lost 4, with 16 bases in between. The CDR3 consists of 14 residues. The CDR3 nucleotides read TGTGCCAGTAATGCCGGGACACCTTTCACTGAAGCTTTCTTT. Protein: CASNAGTPFTEAFF.

The rearrangement links TRBV4-2 to TRBJ1-1; 8 positions match TRBD1. The germline V gene encodes CDR1 LGHNA and CDR2 YNFKEQ. V shed 4 bases, J shed 11 bases, and the junction held 6 bases outside the gene matches. The CDR3 length is 12 residues. CDR3 loop: CASSPMGQEAFF. DNA of the CDR3: TGTGCCAGCAGCCCAATGGGACAGGAGGCTTTCTTT.

V is TRBV13 and J is TRBJ2-4; tentative D call: TRBD1 (5 bases). Trimming stripped 6 bases from V and 7 bases from J, with 10 bases between. The germline gives CDR1 PRHDT, CDR2 FYEKMQ (reference sequence). The CDR3 sequence is 12 residues long. The CDR3 nucleotides read TGTGCCAGCAGTCAGGGATCGAACATTCAGTACTTC. Translating gives CASSQGSNIQYF.

V usage is TRBV30 and J usage is TRBJ1-2; D is perhaps TRBD1 (6 bases). There are 16 residues in the CDR3. V dropped 1 base and J dropped 6 bases, with 21 bases sitting between them. Germline loops: CDR1 GTSNPN, CDR2 SVGIG (reference sequence). CDR3 sequence reads: CAWSASEYRARDGYTF. The CDR3 DNA is TGTGCCTGGAGTGCCTCCGAGTACAGGGCCCGCGATGGCTACACCTTC.

The V gene is TRBV6-1, the J gene TRBJ2-3; TRBD1 matches 11 bases. The CDR3 is made up of 15 amino acids. The V gene end was trimmed by 8 bases and the J gene end by 6 bases; junction bases not matched to a gene: 10. In germline, CDR1 is MNHNS, CDR2 SASEGT. The CDR3 region has the DNA TGTGCCAGCGGGAAGGGACAGGGGGGTCACGATACGCAGTATTTT. Translated: CASGKGQGGHDTQYF.

This chain uses TRBV2 with TRBJ2-5; TRBD2 is a possible D gene (5 bases). Trimming stripped 1 base from V and 5 bases from J, with 17 bases between. Per germline, CDR1 SNHLY and CDR2 FYNNEI. The CDR3 has 16 amino acids. The CDR3, as DNA: TGTGCCAGCAGTGAAGGTCGGCGAGGACTGTGGGAGACCCAGTACTTC. Its translation is CASSEGRRGLWETQYF.

This clone was detected once. The V call is TRBV19, the J call TRBJ1-4; D unresolved. V lost 3 bases and J 3 bases, leaving 8 bases between the germline ends. There are 14 residues in the CDR3. Germline CDR1 and CDR2: LNHDA and SQIVND (reference sequence). In DNA, the CDR3 is TGTGCCAGTAGTATCATCCCGGCTAATGAAAAACTGTTTTTT. This encodes CASSIIPANEKLFF.

The chain links TRBV7-2 to TRBJ1-2, with 7 bases that match TRBD1. Trimming at V came to 0 bases and at J to 7 bases, leaving 14 bases not matched to a gene. The CDR3 totals 17 residues. From germline, CDR1 is SGHTA and CDR2 FQGNSA. The CDR3 DNA reads TGTGCCAGCAGCTTAGCCCATGGAGTCACAGGGGAAGGTGGCTACACCTTC. Encoded protein: CASSLAHGVTGEGGYTF.

The chain joins TRBV2 to TRBJ1-2; 8 bases map to TRBD1. The CDR3 consists of 15 residues. Germline V lookup: CDR1 SNHLY, CDR2 FYNNEI. V dropped 5 bases and J dropped 6; count of bases not matched to a gene: 11. This chain's CDR3 is CASSPRLTGGHGYTF. CDR3 bases: TGTGCCAGCAGTCCCCGCCTAACAGGGGGTCATGGCTACACCTTC.

This CDR3 is CAWSVRWAGYTF. The CDR3 region has the DNA TGTGCCTGGAGTGTACGGTGGGCTGGCTACACCTTC. V is TRBV30 and J is TRBJ1-2; no reliable D call. Deletions cut 0 bases from V and 7 bases from J, with 9 bases between. Germline CDR1 is GTSNPN and CDR2 is SVGIG (reference sequence). The CDR3 runs 12 residues.